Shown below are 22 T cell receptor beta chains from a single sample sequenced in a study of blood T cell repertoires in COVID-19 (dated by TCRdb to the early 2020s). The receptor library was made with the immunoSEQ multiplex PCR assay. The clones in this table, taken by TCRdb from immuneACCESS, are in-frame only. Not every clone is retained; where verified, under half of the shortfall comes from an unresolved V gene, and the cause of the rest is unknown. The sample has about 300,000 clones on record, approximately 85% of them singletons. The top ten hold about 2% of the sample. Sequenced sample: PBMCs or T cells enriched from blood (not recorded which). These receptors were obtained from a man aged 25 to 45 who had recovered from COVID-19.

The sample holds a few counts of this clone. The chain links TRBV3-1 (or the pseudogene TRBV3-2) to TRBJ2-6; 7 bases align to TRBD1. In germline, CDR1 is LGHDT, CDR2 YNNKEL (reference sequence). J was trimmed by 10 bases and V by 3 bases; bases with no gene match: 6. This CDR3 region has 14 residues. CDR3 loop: CASSHSGTDNVLTF. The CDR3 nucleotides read TGTGCCAGCAGCCATTCCGGGACAGATAACGTCCTGACTTTC.

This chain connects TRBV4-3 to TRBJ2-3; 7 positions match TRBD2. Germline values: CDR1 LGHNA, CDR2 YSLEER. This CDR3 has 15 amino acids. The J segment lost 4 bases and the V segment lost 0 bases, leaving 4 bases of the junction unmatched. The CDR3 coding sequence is TGCGCCAGCAGCCAAGAGTGGGGGGGGGCAGATACGCAGTATTTT. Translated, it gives CASSQEWGGADTQYF.

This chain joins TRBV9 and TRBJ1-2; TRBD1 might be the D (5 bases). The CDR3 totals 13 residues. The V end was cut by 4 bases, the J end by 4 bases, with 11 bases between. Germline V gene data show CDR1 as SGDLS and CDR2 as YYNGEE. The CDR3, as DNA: TGTGCCAGCAGCCAGGGAGGACCCTATGGCTACACCTTC. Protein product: CASSQGGPYGYTF.

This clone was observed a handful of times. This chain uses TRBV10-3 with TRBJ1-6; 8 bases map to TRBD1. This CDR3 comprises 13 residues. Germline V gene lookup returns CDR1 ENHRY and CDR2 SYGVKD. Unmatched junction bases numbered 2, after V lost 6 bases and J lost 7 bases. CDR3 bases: TGTGCCATCAGAGGACAGGGAAATTCACCCCTCCACTTT. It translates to CAIRGQGNSPLHF.

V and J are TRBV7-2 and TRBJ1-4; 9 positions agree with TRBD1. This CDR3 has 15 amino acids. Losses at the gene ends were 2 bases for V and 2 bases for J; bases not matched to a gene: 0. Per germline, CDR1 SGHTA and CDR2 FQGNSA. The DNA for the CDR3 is TGTGCCAGCAGCTTAACAGGGGGCACTAATGAAAAACTGTTTTTT. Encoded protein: CASSLTGGTNEKLFF.

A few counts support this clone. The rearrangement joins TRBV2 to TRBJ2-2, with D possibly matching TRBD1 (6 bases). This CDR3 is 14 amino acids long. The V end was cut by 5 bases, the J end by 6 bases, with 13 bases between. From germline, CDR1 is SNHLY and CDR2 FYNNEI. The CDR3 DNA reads TGTGCCAGCAGTTTACAGGGTGTACCCGGGGAGCTGTTTTTT. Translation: CASSLQGVPGELFF.

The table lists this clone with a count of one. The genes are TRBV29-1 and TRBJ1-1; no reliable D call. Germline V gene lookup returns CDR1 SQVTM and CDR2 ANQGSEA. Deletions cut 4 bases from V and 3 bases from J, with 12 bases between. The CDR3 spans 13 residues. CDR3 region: CSVVRGRDTEAFF. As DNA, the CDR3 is TGCAGCGTTGTTCGAGGGAGGGACACTGAAGCTTTCTTT. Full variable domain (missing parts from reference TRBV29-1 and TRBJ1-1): SAVISQKPSRDICQRGTSLTIQCQVDSQVTMMFWYRQQPGQSLTLIATANQGSEATYESGFVIDKFPISRPNLTFSTLTVSNMSPEDSSIYLCSVVRGRDTEAFFGQGTRLTVV.

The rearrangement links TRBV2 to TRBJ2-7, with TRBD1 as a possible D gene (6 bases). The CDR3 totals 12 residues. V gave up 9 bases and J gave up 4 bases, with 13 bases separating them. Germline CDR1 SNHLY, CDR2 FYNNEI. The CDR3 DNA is TGTGCCAGTGGGACACGAGGGTACGAGCAGTACTTC. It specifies CASGTRGYEQYF.

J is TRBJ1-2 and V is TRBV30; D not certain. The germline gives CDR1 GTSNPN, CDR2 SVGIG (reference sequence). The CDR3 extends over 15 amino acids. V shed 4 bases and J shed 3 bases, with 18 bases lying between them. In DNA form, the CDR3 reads TGTGCCTGGAACGCGGGTGTTGTCCAACACTATGGCTACACCTTC. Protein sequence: CAWNAGVVQHYGYTF.

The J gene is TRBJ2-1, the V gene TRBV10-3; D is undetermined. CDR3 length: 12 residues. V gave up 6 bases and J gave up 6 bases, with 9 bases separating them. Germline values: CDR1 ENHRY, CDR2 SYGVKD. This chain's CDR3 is CAISSRGNEQFF. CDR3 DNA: TGTGCCATCAGCAGTAGAGGCAATGAGCAGTTCTTC.

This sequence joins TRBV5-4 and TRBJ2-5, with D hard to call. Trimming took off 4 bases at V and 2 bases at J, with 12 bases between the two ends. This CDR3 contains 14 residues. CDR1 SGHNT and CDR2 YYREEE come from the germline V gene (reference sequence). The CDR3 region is CASSPGRSQETQYF. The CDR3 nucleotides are TGTGCCAGCAGCCCTGGAAGGAGTCAAGAGACCCAGTACTTC.

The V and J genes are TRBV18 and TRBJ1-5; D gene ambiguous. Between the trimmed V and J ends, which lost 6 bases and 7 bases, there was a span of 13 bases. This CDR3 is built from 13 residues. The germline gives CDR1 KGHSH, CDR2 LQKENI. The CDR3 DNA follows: TGTGCCAGCTCCGCCGAGGGCAGGCAGCCCCAGCATTTT. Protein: CASSAEGRQPQHF.

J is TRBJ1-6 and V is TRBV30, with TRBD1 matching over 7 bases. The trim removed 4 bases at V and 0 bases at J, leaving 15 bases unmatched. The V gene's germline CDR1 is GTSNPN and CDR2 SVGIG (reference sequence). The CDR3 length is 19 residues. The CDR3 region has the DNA TGTGCCTGGACCTTTACCCCGAGACAGGGAGACTCCTATAATTCACCCCTCCACTTT. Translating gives CAWTFTPRQGDSYNSPLHF.

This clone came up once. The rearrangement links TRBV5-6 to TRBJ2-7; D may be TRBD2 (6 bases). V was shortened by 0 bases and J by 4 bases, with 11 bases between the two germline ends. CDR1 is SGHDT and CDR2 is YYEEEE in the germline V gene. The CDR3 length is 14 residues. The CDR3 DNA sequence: TGTGCCAGCAGCTTGGGGGGAGGACGATACGAGCAGTACTTC. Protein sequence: CASSLGGGRYEQYF. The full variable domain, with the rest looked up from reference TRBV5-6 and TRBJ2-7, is DAGVTQSPTHLIKTRGQQVTLRCSPKSGHDTVSWYQQALGQGPQFIFQYYEEEERQRGNFPDRFSGHQFPNYSSELNVNALLLGDSALYLCASSLGGGRYEQYFGPGTRLTVT.

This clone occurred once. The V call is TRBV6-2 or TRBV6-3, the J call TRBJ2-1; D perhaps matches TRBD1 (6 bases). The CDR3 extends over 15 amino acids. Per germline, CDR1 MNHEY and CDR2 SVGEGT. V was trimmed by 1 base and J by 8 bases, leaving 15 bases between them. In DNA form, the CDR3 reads TGTGCCAGCAGTTACTTACAACAGGGTGGAGATGAGCAGTTCTTC. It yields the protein CASSYLQQGGDEQFF.

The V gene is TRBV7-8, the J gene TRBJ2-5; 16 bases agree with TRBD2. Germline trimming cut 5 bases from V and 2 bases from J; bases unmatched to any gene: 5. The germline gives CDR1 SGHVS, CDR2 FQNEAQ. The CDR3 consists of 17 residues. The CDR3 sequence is CASSPGLAGGPQETQYF. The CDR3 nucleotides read TGTGCCAGCAGCCCGGGACTAGCGGGGGGGCCTCAAGAGACCCAGTACTTC.

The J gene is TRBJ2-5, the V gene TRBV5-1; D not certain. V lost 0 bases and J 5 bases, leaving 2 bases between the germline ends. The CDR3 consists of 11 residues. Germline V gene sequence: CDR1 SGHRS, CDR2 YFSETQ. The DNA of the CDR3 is TGCGCCAGCAGCTTGGCGGAGACCCAGTACTTC. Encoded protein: CASSLAETQYF.

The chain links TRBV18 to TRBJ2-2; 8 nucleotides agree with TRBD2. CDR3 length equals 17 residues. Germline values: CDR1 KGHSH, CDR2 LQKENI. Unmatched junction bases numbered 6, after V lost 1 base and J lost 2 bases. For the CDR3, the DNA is TGTGCCAGCTCACCACTGCCGGGGGGGCCTAACACCGGGGAGCTGTTTTTT. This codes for CASSPLPGGPNTGELFF.

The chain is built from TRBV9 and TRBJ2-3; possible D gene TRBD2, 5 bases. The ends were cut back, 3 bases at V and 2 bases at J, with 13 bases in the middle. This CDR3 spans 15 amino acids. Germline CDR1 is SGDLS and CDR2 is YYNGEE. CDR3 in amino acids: CASSAFPDYTDTQYF. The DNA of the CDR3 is TGTGCCAGCAGCGCATTCCCTGACTACACAGATACGCAGTATTTT.

CDR3 nucleotide sequence: TGTGCCAGCAGTTACTCAGGGACAGGGGAGTACGAGCAGTACTTC. Translating it yields CASSYSGTGEYEQYF. The V call is TRBV6-5, the J call TRBJ2-7; TRBD1 aligns across 10 bases. J lost 4 bases, V lost 0 bases, and 3 bases had no gene match. Germline V gene data show CDR1 as MNHEY and CDR2 as SVGAGI. This CDR3 has 15 amino acids.

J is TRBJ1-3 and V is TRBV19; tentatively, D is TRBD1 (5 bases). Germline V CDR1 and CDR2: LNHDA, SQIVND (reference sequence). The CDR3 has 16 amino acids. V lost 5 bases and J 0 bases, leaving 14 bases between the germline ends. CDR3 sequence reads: CASSVPQDLSGNTIYF. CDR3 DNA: TGTGCCAGTAGTGTGCCACAGGACCTCTCTGGAAACACCATATATTTT.

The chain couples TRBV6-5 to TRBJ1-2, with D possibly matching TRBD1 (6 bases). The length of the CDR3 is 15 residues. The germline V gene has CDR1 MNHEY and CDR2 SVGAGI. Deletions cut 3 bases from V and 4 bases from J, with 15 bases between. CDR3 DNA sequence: TGTGCCAGCAGTTATGGCCCCGGACAGAGCTATGGCTACACCTTC. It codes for CASSYGPGQSYGYTF.